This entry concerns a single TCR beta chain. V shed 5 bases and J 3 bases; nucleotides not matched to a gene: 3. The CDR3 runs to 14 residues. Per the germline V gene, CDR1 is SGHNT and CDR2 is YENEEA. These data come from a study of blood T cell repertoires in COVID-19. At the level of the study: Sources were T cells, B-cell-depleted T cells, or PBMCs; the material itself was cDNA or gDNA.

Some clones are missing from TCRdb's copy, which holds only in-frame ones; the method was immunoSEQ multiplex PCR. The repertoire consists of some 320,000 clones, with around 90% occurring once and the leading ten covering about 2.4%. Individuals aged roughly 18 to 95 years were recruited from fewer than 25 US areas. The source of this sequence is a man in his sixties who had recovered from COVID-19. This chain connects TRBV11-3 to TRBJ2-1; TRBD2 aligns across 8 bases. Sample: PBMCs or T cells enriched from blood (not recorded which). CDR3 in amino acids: CASSRLALYNEQFF. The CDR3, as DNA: TGTGCCAGCAGCCGACTAGCGCTCTACAATGAGCAGTTCTTC.